This is a list of T cell receptor beta chains from one sample in a study of blood T cell repertoires in COVID-19. Here immunoSEQ multiplex PCR was the method, and the copy in TCRdb shows in-frame clones only, minus some. The sample carries hundreds of thousands of clones, less than 90% recorded once. Sequencing input: peripheral blood. These receptors all stem from a woman in her seventies with active or convalescent COVID-19. CDR3s include the opening cysteine and the closing phenylalanine or tryptophan. The D gene is left open where the match is weak. Size is omitted from some rows. Given values are once, few, many or a class for expanded clones.

V gene: TRBV11-2; D gene: -; clone size: few; J gene: TRBJ2-1; CDR3 protein: CASSLDGPVYNEQFF; CDR3 DNA: TGTGCCAGCAGCTTAGATGGGCCCGTTTACAATGAGCAGTTCTTC
V gene: TRBV19; D gene: TRBD2; clone size: -; J gene: TRBJ2-1; CDR3 protein: CASSPKRAGGPGVDNEQFF; CDR3 DNA: TGTGCCAGTAGTCCGAAAAGAGCGGGAGGGCCAGGAGTCGACAATGAGCAGTTCTTC
V gene: TRBV7-9; D gene: TRBD2; clone size: -; J gene: TRBJ2-4; CDR3 protein: CASSLVGSGGDIQYF; CDR3 DNA: TGTGCCAGCAGCTTAGTCGGTAGCGGGGGGGACATTCAGTACTTC
V gene: TRBV3-1/TRBV3-2; D gene: TRBD2; clone size: few; J gene: TRBJ2-2; CDR3 protein: CASSLAGGAGELFF; CDR3 DNA: TGTGCCAGCAGCCTAGCGGGAGGGGCCGGGGAGCTGTTTTTT
V gene: TRBV6-6; D gene: -; clone size: few; J gene: TRBJ2-7; CDR3 protein: CASRPQGQGEQYF; CDR3 DNA: TGTGCCAGCAGACCACAGGGTCAAGGCGAGCAGTACTTC
V gene: TRBV18; D gene: -; clone size: -; J gene: TRBJ2-7; CDR3 protein: CASSPESYEQYF; CDR3 DNA: TGTGCCAGCTCACCGGAGTCCTACGAGCAGTACTTC
V gene: TRBV6-5; D gene: TRBD1; clone size: -; J gene: TRBJ2-2; CDR3 protein: CASSRDRGPGELFF; CDR3 DNA: TGTGCCAGCAGTCGGGACAGGGGGCCCGGGGAGCTGTTTTTT
V gene: TRBV18; D gene: -; clone size: -; J gene: TRBJ2-5; CDR3 protein: CASSPRGWEETQYF; CDR3 DNA: TGTGCCAGCTCCCCCAGAGGCTGGGAAGAGACCCAGTACTTC
V gene: TRBV28; D gene: -; clone size: -; J gene: TRBJ1-4; CDR3 protein: CATIQGATNEKLFF; CDR3 DNA: TGTGCCACCATACAGGGTGCAACTAATGAAAAACTGTTTTTT
V gene: TRBV19; D gene: -; clone size: -; J gene: TRBJ2-7; CDR3 protein: CASSRQPATYEQYF; CDR3 DNA: TGTGCCAGTTCTCGACAGCCCGCCACCTACGAGCAGTACTTC
V gene: TRBV9; D gene: -; clone size: once; J gene: TRBJ1-2; CDR3 protein: CASSALNYGYTF; CDR3 DNA: TGTGCCAGCAGCGCCCTTAACTATGGCTACACCTTC
V gene: TRBV6-2/TRBV6-3; D gene: TRBD1; clone size: -; J gene: TRBJ2-7; CDR3 protein: CASSQPYGGDRGQDEQYF; CDR3 DNA: TGTGCCAGCAGCCAACCCTACGGGGGTGACAGGGGGCAGGACGAGCAGTACTTC
V gene: TRBV9; D gene: TRBD2; clone size: -; J gene: TRBJ2-3; CDR3 protein: CASSSGLAGSSTDTQYF; CDR3 DNA: TGTGCCAGCAGCTCGGGACTAGCGGGTAGTAGCACAGATACGCAGTATTTT
V gene: TRBV28; D gene: TRBD1; clone size: -; J gene: TRBJ2-5; CDR3 protein: CASTSQGAGETQYF; CDR3 DNA: TGTGCCAGCACGAGCCAGGGGGCTGGAGAGACCCAGTACTTC
V gene: TRBV3-1/TRBV3-2; D gene: TRBD1; clone size: -; J gene: TRBJ2-3; CDR3 protein: CASSLGQGETDTQYF; CDR3 DNA: TGTGCCAGCAGCCTGGGACAGGGAGAAACAGATACGCAGTATTTT
V gene: TRBV19; D gene: TRBD1; clone size: few; J gene: TRBJ1-3; CDR3 protein: CASSRTGEGASIYF; CDR3 DNA: TGTGCCAGTAGCCGGACAGGGGAAGGGGCTTCCATATATTTT
V gene: TRBV4-2; D gene: TRBD1; clone size: -; J gene: TRBJ1-2; CDR3 protein: CASSQDLAAGGLSYTF; CDR3 DNA: TGTGCCAGCAGCCAAGATCTCGCAGCAGGGGGCCTTAGCTACACCTTC
V gene: TRBV11-1; D gene: -; clone size: -; J gene: TRBJ2-7; CDR3 protein: CASSSGGQGEQYF; CDR3 DNA: TGTGCCAGCAGCTCAGGCGGACAAGGCGAGCAGTACTTC
V gene: TRBV6-1; D gene: -; clone size: few; J gene: TRBJ1-5; CDR3 protein: CASSEQGWSQPQHF; CDR3 DNA: TGTGCCAGCAGTGAGCAGGGATGGAGTCAGCCCCAGCATTTT
V gene: TRBV6-5; D gene: -; clone size: few; J gene: TRBJ1-1; CDR3 protein: CASSWAQNTEAFF; CDR3 DNA: TGTGCCAGCAGTTGGGCACAGAACACTGAAGCTTTCTTT
V gene: TRBV4-1; D gene: -; clone size: -; J gene: TRBJ1-2; CDR3 protein: CASSPLDGGSGYTF; CDR3 DNA: TGCGCCAGCAGCCCCTTGGACGGGGGGAGTGGCTACACCTTC
V gene: TRBV6-2/TRBV6-3; D gene: -; clone size: -; J gene: TRBJ2-3; CDR3 protein: CASSSFRGDTQYF; CDR3 DNA: TGTGCCAGCAGTTCCTTCCGGGGTGATACGCAGTATTTT
V gene: TRBV6-6; D gene: TRBD1; clone size: -; J gene: TRBJ1-1; CDR3 protein: CASSTPTGYDTEAFF; CDR3 DNA: TGTGCCAGCAGTACACCGACAGGGTACGACACTGAAGCTTTCTTT
V gene: TRBV9; D gene: -; clone size: -; J gene: TRBJ1-3; CDR3 protein: CASSVGPGGSGNTIYF; CDR3 DNA: TGTGCCAGCAGCGTAGGCCCAGGAGGCTCTGGAAACACCATATATTTT
V gene: TRBV5-1; D gene: -; clone size: once; J gene: TRBJ2-3; CDR3 protein: CASSLVSTGSTDTQYF; CDR3 DNA: TGCGCCAGCAGCTTGGTGAGCACTGGTAGCACAGATACGCAGTATTTT
V gene: TRBV18; D gene: -; clone size: -; J gene: TRBJ2-3; CDR3 protein: CASSPTHGSPGDTQYF; CDR3 DNA: TGTGCCAGCTCACCTACCCACGGCAGCCCGGGAGATACGCAGTATTTT
V gene: TRBV7-8; D gene: TRBD2; clone size: once; J gene: TRBJ2-7; CDR3 protein: CASSFPTSGVSYEQYF; CDR3 DNA: TGTGCCAGCAGCTTCCCGACTAGCGGGGTCTCCTACGAGCAGTACTTC
V gene: TRBV7-9; D gene: TRBD2; clone size: few; J gene: TRBJ2-7; CDR3 protein: CASSSSGGASREQYF; CDR3 DNA: TGTGCCAGCAGTTCTAGCGGGGGGGCATCACGCGAGCAGTACTTC
V gene: TRBV27; D gene: TRBD2; clone size: -; J gene: TRBJ2-5; CDR3 protein: CASSWSGGLQETQYF; CDR3 DNA: TGTGCCAGCAGTTGGAGCGGGGGGCTCCAAGAGACCCAGTACTTC
V gene: TRBV3-1/TRBV3-2; D gene: -; clone size: -; J gene: TRBJ2-1; CDR3 protein: CASSQGYPQFF; CDR3 DNA: TGTGCCAGCAGCCAAGGTTATCCCCAGTTCTTC
V gene: TRBV29-1; D gene: TRBD1; clone size: -; J gene: TRBJ1-1; CDR3 protein: CSAGTGGGIDTEAFF; CDR3 DNA: TGCAGCGCCGGGACAGGGGGAGGAATTGACACTGAAGCTTTCTTT
V gene: TRBV4-3; D gene: TRBD2; clone size: -; J gene: TRBJ2-3; CDR3 protein: CASSQEGRDYHTDTQYF; CDR3 DNA: TGCGCCAGCAGCCAAGAAGGCAGGGACTACCACACAGATACGCAGTATTTT
V gene: TRBV5-1; D gene: -; clone size: few; J gene: TRBJ2-7; CDR3 protein: CASSRDKTYEQYF; CDR3 DNA: TGCGCCAGCAGCAGGGACAAGACCTACGAGCAGTACTTC
V gene: TRBV7-2; D gene: -; clone size: -; J gene: TRBJ2-5; CDR3 protein: CASSLEARRGETQYF; CDR3 DNA: TGTGCCAGCAGCTTAGAGGCCAGAAGAGGAGAGACCCAGTACTTC
V gene: TRBV9; D gene: -; clone size: -; J gene: TRBJ1-1; CDR3 protein: CASSVGGENTEAFF; CDR3 DNA: TGTGCCAGCAGCGTCGGCGGGGAGAACACTGAAGCTTTCTTT
V gene: TRBV7-2; D gene: -; clone size: -; J gene: TRBJ2-2; CDR3 protein: CASSLGTGPGELFF; CDR3 DNA: TGTGCCAGCAGCTTAGGTACAGGCCCGGGGGAGCTGTTTTTT
V gene: TRBV7-9; D gene: -; clone size: -; J gene: TRBJ2-1; CDR3 protein: CASSLVSAGSYNEQFF; CDR3 DNA: TGTGCCAGCAGCTTAGTTTCAGCGGGTTCCTACAATGAGCAGTTCTTC
V gene: TRBV6-5; D gene: -; clone size: -; J gene: TRBJ1-6; CDR3 protein: CASSYDGSSYNSPLHF; CDR3 DNA: TGTGCCAGCAGTTACGACGGGTCATCCTATAATTCACCCCTCCACTTT
V gene: TRBV3-1/TRBV3-2; D gene: -; clone size: -; J gene: TRBJ2-5; CDR3 protein: CASSQGFETQYF; CDR3 DNA: TGTGCCAGCAGTCAGGGTTTTGAGACCCAGTACTTC
V gene: TRBV28; D gene: TRBD1; clone size: -; J gene: TRBJ1-1; CDR3 protein: CASSLFGGRGRRDTEAFF; CDR3 DNA: TGTGCCAGCAGTTTGTTCGGGGGCAGGGGGCGTCGGGACACTGAAGCTTTCTTT
V gene: TRBV4-3; D gene: -; clone size: -; J gene: TRBJ2-1; CDR3 protein: CASSQEPGSEQFF; CDR3 DNA: TGCGCCAGCAGCCAAGAACCGGGATCTGAGCAGTTCTTC
V gene: TRBV29-1; D gene: -; clone size: -; J gene: TRBJ2-1; CDR3 protein: CSPSQNEQFF; CDR3 DNA: TGCAGCCCCTCCCAGAATGAGCAGTTCTTC
V gene: TRBV6-5; D gene: TRBD1; clone size: once; J gene: TRBJ2-5; CDR3 protein: CASSYGEGTEETQYF; CDR3 DNA: TGTGCCAGCAGTTACGGTGAAGGGACAGAAGAGACCCAGTACTTC
V gene: TRBV3-1/TRBV3-2; D gene: TRBD1; clone size: -; J gene: TRBJ1-5; CDR3 protein: CASSTGVQPQHF; CDR3 DNA: TGTGCCAGCAGCACAGGGGTGCAGCCCCAGCATTTT
V gene: TRBV6-5; D gene: TRBD1; clone size: -; J gene: TRBJ1-1; CDR3 protein: CASSYSTGGSTEAFF; CDR3 DNA: TGTGCCAGCAGTTACTCGACAGGGGGATCCACTGAAGCTTTCTTT
V gene: TRBV7-2; D gene: -; clone size: few; J gene: TRBJ2-2; CDR3 protein: CASSSLNQRNTGELFF; CDR3 DNA: TGTGCCAGCAGCTCGCTAAACCAACGCAACACCGGGGAGCTGTTTTTT
V gene: TRBV21-1; D gene: -; clone size: -; J gene: TRBJ1-6; CDR3 protein: CASTLRGHNSPLHF; CDR3 DNA: TGTGCCAGTACACTCAGGGGGCATAATTCACCCCTCCACTTT
V gene: TRBV5-5; D gene: TRBD1; clone size: -; J gene: TRBJ1-5; CDR3 protein: CASSLEGGGQPQHF; CDR3 DNA: TGTGCCAGCAGCTTGGAAGGGGGCGGTCAGCCCCAGCATTTT
V gene: TRBV5-1; D gene: TRBD1; clone size: -; J gene: TRBJ1-6; CDR3 protein: CASSSTGGKNSPLHF; CDR3 DNA: TGCGCCAGCAGCTCGACAGGGGGGAAGAATTCACCCCTCCACTTT
V gene: TRBV11-2; D gene: TRBD2; clone size: -; J gene: TRBJ2-7; CDR3 protein: CASSYARGRAYEQYF; CDR3 DNA: TGTGCCAGCAGCTACGCTCGCGGGAGGGCCTACGAGCAGTACTTC
V gene: TRBV6-2/TRBV6-3; D gene: TRBD2; clone size: -; J gene: TRBJ2-1; CDR3 protein: CASSYPLAGPYNEQFF; CDR3 DNA: TGTGCCAGCAGTTACCCACTAGCGGGGCCCTACAATGAGCAGTTCTTC
V gene: TRBV27; D gene: -; clone size: -; J gene: TRBJ2-7; CDR3 protein: CASSHTGPAYEQYF; CDR3 DNA: TGTGCCAGCAGCCATACAGGGCCCGCTTACGAGCAGTACTTC
V gene: TRBV3-1/TRBV3-2; D gene: -; clone size: -; J gene: TRBJ2-1; CDR3 protein: CASSQDLQSYNEQFF; CDR3 DNA: TGTGCCAGCAGCCAAGATTTACAGAGCTACAATGAGCAGTTCTTC
V gene: TRBV5-1; D gene: -; clone size: -; J gene: TRBJ2-5; CDR3 protein: CASSLGAGETQYF; CDR3 DNA: TGCGCCAGCAGCTTAGGGGCAGGGGAGACCCAGTACTTC
V gene: TRBV30; D gene: -; clone size: -; J gene: TRBJ1-4; CDR3 protein: CAWSGASSSNEKLFF; CDR3 DNA: TGTGCCTGGAGTGGGGCCAGCTCATCAAATGAAAAACTGTTTTTT
V gene: TRBV30; D gene: TRBD1; clone size: -; J gene: TRBJ1-2; CDR3 protein: CAWYRDRPYGYTF; CDR3 DNA: TGTGCCTGGTACCGGGACAGGCCCTATGGCTACACCTTC
V gene: TRBV6-5; D gene: -; clone size: -; J gene: TRBJ2-1; CDR3 protein: CASTQGGIPNEQFF; CDR3 DNA: TGTGCCAGCACCCAAGGAGGGATTCCTAATGAGCAGTTCTTC
V gene: TRBV3-1/TRBV3-2; D gene: -; clone size: -; J gene: TRBJ2-3; CDR3 protein: CASSQRDRVSDTQYF; CDR3 DNA: TGTGCCAGCAGCCAACGGGATAGAGTGTCGGATACGCAGTATTTT
V gene: TRBV3-1/TRBV3-2; D gene: -; clone size: -; J gene: TRBJ1-5; CDR3 protein: CASSRALEPQHF; CDR3 DNA: TGTGCCAGCAGCCGGGCCCTGGAGCCCCAGCATTTT